Below, 6 T cell receptor beta chains from the same sample are listed, as sequenced in a study of shared clonotypes between healthy human individuals. It was CD45RO-negative cells, positively selected for CCR7, that made up naive CD8 cells, with terminally differentiated effector memory CD45RA+ cells excluded. Sequenced by immunoSEQ multiplex PCR; TCRdb stores in-frame clones only, minus some. Of about 2.2 million clones in the sample, 90% to 95% are singletons; the top ten hold less than 2%. Sequencing input: naive CD8+ T cells from PBMCs. Every receptor here comes from a man aged 18 to 35 in good health. Some clones in this sample may be carry-over from other donors' samples.

V gene TRBV28 combines with J gene TRBJ1-3; D is unresolved. Germline CDR1 MDHEN, CDR2 SYDVKM. The CDR3 totals 14 residues. The V end lost 0 bases, the J end lost 4 bases, and 7 bases lay between the germline ends. CDR3 in DNA: TGTGCCAGCAGTTTATGGCATTCCGGAAACACCATATATTTT. This codes for CASSLWHSGNTIYF.

CDR3 coding DNA: TGTGCCAGTAGTATAGGCATGGGGACCGTCGACTACGAGCAGTACTTC. Its translation: CASSIGMGTVDYEQYF. The rearrangement joins TRBV19 to TRBJ2-7; D tentatively fits TRBD1 or TRBD2 (5 bases each). V lost 1 base, J lost 3 bases, and 16 bases lay in between. Per the germline V gene, CDR1 is LNHDA and CDR2 is SQIVND (reference sequence). The CDR3 contains 16 residues.

The J gene is TRBJ1-1, the V gene TRBV4-1; TRBD1 agrees at 10 bases. The CDR3 spans 17 residues. V gave up 2 bases and J gave up 0 bases; unmatched junction bases: 6. Germline lookup yields CDR1 MGHRA and CDR2 YSYEKL. CDR3 loop: CASSQSGTGDMNTEAFF. In nucleotides, the CDR3 is TGCGCCAGCAGCCAATCCGGGACAGGGGACATGAACACTGAAGCTTTCTTT.

This clone was found once. The chain is built from TRBV5-1 and TRBJ2-7; D is unclear. The germline CDR1 and CDR2 sequences are SGHRS and YFSETQ. V gave up 4 bases and J gave up 1 base, with 12 bases separating them. The CDR3 is 14 amino acids. In nucleotides, the CDR3 is TGCGCCAGCAGCCCCGCGGTGAATTCCTACGAGCAGTACTTC. It codes for CASSPAVNSYEQYF. The variable domain in full, completed from reference TRBV5-1 and TRBJ2-7, reads KAGVTQTPRYLIKTRGQQVTLSCSPISGHRSVSWYQQTPGQGLQFLFEYFSETQRNKGNFPGRFSGRQFSNSRSEMNVSTLELGDSALYLCASSPAVNSYEQYFGPGTRLTVT.

The CDR3 protein is CASIGGPGQGNTGELFF. The CDR3 coding sequence is TGTGCCAGCATCGGGGGCCCGGGACAGGGTAACACCGGGGAGCTGTTTTTT. This chain joins TRBV2 and TRBJ2-2, with 9 bases lining up with TRBD1. The germline V gene has CDR1 SNHLY and CDR2 FYNNEI. This CDR3 contains 17 residues. The V and J ends lost 7 bases and 2 bases, in that order; junction bases with no gene match: 11. Full variable domain (outside the CDR3, taken from reference TRBV2 and TRBJ2-2): EPEVTQTPSHQVTQMGQEVILRCVPISNHLYFYWYRQILGQKVEFLVSFYNNEISEKSEIFDDQFSVERPDGSNFTLKIRSTKLEDSAMYFCASIGGPGQGNTGELFFGEGSRLTVL.

The chain carries TRBV5-6 and TRBJ2-1, with TRBD2 matching over 7 bases. Germline V gene data show CDR1 as SGHDT and CDR2 as YYEEEE. The CDR3 runs to 17 residues. With 3 bases clipped from V and 2 bases from J, the junction kept 11 bases outside the gene matches. For the CDR3, the DNA is TGTGCCAGCAGCTCCCCCGACTCGCGGGGGACCTACAATGAGCAGTTCTTC. This gives the protein CASSSPDSRGTYNEQFF. The complete variable domain, with remaining parts taken from reference TRBV5-6 and TRBJ2-1, reads DAGVTQSPTHLIKTRGQQVTLRCSPKSGHDTVSWYQQALGQGPQFIFQYYEEEERQRGNFPDRFSGHQFPNYSSELNVNALLLGDSALYLCASSSPDSRGTYNEQFFGPGTRLTVL.